Below, one TCR beta chain is given with its context. No antigen is known for it. The CDR3 has 14 residues. V dropped 6 bases and J dropped 5; count of bases not matched to a gene: 7. Germline V gene data show CDR1 as SNHLY and CDR2 as FYNNEI. Exclusion criteria comprised uncontrolled infection, other autoimmune disease, pregnancy or lactation. Used for diagnoses were clinical symptoms, serum thyroxine and TRAb, thyroid ultrasound and orbital computed tomography. Authors of the study amplified TCR beta CDR3 regions from RNA transcripts. HTBI primers drove first-round RT-PCR of the TCR CDR3. One entry per CDR3 protein, called by TCRdb with MiXCR from the multiplex PCR reads. The sample includes roughly 500,000 distinct CDR3 sequences, around 42% of them seen just once. This entry is derived from a study of T cells in Graves' hyperthyroidism and ophthalmopathy. Overall study findings and caveats: Most thyroid clonotypes expanded above 0.001 were also detected in blood. From stable hyperthyroidism, ophthalmopathy was separated by a 13 V-J model.

The receptor was isolated from an adult woman with Graves' disease, either hyperthyroidism or ophthalmopathy (not recorded which). The sequenced material came from peripheral blood or thyroid tissue (not recorded which). The rearrangement joins TRBV2 to TRBJ2-3, with TRBD1 matching 8 bases. The CDR3 region has the DNA TGTGCCAGCAGGCAGGGGGCCCATGGAGATACGCAGTATTTT. It translates to CASRQGAHGDTQYF.